This is a list of T cell receptor beta chains from one sample in a study of T cells in localized non-small cell lung cancer. TCRdb keeps only in-frame clones here, not all; method: immunoSEQ multiplex PCR. Of tens of thousands of clones listed, over 75% are singletons. Sequenced material: peripheral blood, taken before any cancer treatment. These receptors originate from a female donor of 60 years or more with stage II squamous cell lung carcinoma. Both conserved end residues are part of each CDR3. The D gene is left open where the match is weak. Size is stated for part of the rows, as once, few or many counts, or as a class when the clone is expanded.

length: 18
V: TRBV5-1
size: -
J: TRBJ2-2
D: TRBD2
CDR3: CASSTQIPGLRDTGELFF
DNA: TGCGCCAGCAGTACCCAAATTCCGGGACTAAGGGATACCGGGGAGCTGTTTTTT

length: 18
V: TRBV7-2
size: -
J: TRBJ2-7
D: -
CDR3: CASSLAGGLVSLLYEQYF
DNA: TGTGCCAGCAGCTTAGCCGGGGGGCTGGTCTCGCTCCTCTACGAGCAGTACTTC

length: 16
V: TRBV6-5
size: once
J: TRBJ1-5
D: -
CDR3: CASSYSVQGGTQPQHF
DNA: TGTGCCAGCAGTTACTCGGTGCAGGGAGGTACTCAGCCCCAGCATTTT

length: 15
V: TRBV29-1
size: -
J: TRBJ2-7
D: -
CDR3: CSVRVGPQQYYEQYF
DNA: TGCAGCGTTAGGGTGGGACCTCAACAATACTACGAGCAGTACTTC

length: 15
V: TRBV9
size: -
J: TRBJ2-1
D: TRBD2
CDR3: CASSVGSSGGNEQFF
DNA: TGTGCCAGCAGCGTAGGGTCTAGCGGGGGTAATGAGCAGTTCTTC

length: 15
V: TRBV2
size: -
J: TRBJ2-1
D: -
CDR3: CASSERVGGNNEQFF
DNA: TGTGCCAGCAGTGAAAGGGTCGGCGGTAACAATGAGCAGTTCTTC

length: 14
V: TRBV6-1
size: -
J: TRBJ1-4
D: TRBD1
CDR3: CASSPGTGVEKLFF
DNA: TGTGCCAGCAGCCCCGGGACAGGGGTCGAAAAACTGTTTTTT

length: 14
V: TRBV4-2
size: -
J: TRBJ1-5
D: TRBD1
CDR3: CASSQDDRDQPQHF
DNA: TGTGCCAGCAGCCAAGATGACAGGGACCAGCCCCAGCATTTT

length: 17
V: TRBV7-6
size: -
J: TRBJ1-5
D: TRBD1
CDR3: CASSPGAGTGLGQPQHF
DNA: TGTGCCAGCAGCCCCGGGGCTGGGACAGGGCTCGGTCAGCCCCAGCATTTT

length: 14
V: TRBV6-1
size: -
J: TRBJ1-3
D: TRBD1
CDR3: CASETGGAGNTIYF
DNA: TGTGCCAGCGAAACAGGGGGCGCTGGAAACACCATATATTTT

length: 16
V: TRBV14
size: -
J: TRBJ1-4
D: -
CDR3: CASSQVGRRTNEKLFF
DNA: TGTGCCAGCAGCCAAGTCGGTCGGAGGACTAATGAAAAACTGTTTTTT

length: 16
V: TRBV5-6
size: -
J: TRBJ1-1
D: -
CDR3: CASSLRGGWVNTEAFF
DNA: TGTGCCAGCAGCTTGCGGGGTGGATGGGTGAACACTGAAGCTTTCTTT

length: 13
V: TRBV5-1
size: -
J: TRBJ2-7
D: -
CDR3: CASSLMDGTEQYF
DNA: TGCGCCAGCAGCTTGATGGACGGGACCGAGCAGTACTTC

length: 16
V: TRBV6-5
size: once
J: TRBJ2-2
D: -
CDR3: CASSYSFTGQAGELFF
DNA: TGTGCCAGCAGTTACTCGTTTACAGGGCAAGCCGGGGAGCTGTTTTTT

length: 16
V: TRBV6-5
size: -
J: TRBJ1-1
D: -
CDR3: CASSYIGPIMNTEAFF
DNA: TGTGCCAGCAGTTACATAGGGCCGATCATGAACACTGAAGCTTTCTTT

length: 10
V: TRBV11-2
size: -
J: TRBJ1-1
D: -
CDR3: CASGSTEAFF
DNA: TGTGCCAGCGGGAGTACTGAAGCTTTCTTT

length: 14
V: TRBV10-3
size: -
J: TRBJ2-7
D: -
CDR3: CAISVQLGVSEQYF
DNA: TGTGCCATCAGTGTTCAGCTAGGGGTTAGCGAGCAGTACTTC

length: 14
V: TRBV25-1
size: -
J: TRBJ1-2
D: TRBD1
CDR3: CASSGGTGTYGYTF
DNA: TGTGCCAGCAGTGGAGGGACAGGGACCTATGGCTACACCTTC

length: 11
V: TRBV5-6
size: -
J: TRBJ2-7
D: -
CDR3: CASSRSYEQYF
DNA: TGTGCCAGCAGCCGCTCCTACGAGCAGTACTTC

length: 15
V: TRBV5-1
size: -
J: TRBJ2-7
D: TRBD2
CDR3: CASSPVSGGADEQYF
DNA: TGCGCCAGCAGCCCAGTTAGCGGGGGGGCCGACGAGCAGTACTTC

length: 13
V: TRBV10-3
size: once
J: TRBJ2-2
D: -
CDR3: CAIRPASTGELFF
DNA: TGTGCCATCAGGCCGGCCTCAACCGGGGAGCTGTTTTTT

length: 12
V: TRBV5-4
size: -
J: TRBJ2-7
D: -
CDR3: CASSVDAYEQYF
DNA: TGTGCCAGCAGCGTGGACGCCTACGAGCAGTACTTC

length: 13
V: TRBV13
size: few
J: TRBJ2-5
D: -
CDR3: CASSPTGEETQYF
DNA: TGTGCCAGCAGCCCGACAGGAGAAGAGACCCAGTACTTC

length: 14
V: TRBV7-9
size: few
J: TRBJ2-4
D: -
CDR3: CASSPDSAKNIQYF
DNA: TGTGCCAGCAGCCCAGACAGCGCCAAAAACATTCAGTACTTC

length: 15
V: TRBV6-5
size: -
J: TRBJ1-5
D: -
CDR3: CASSYGQSVNQPQHF
DNA: TGTGCCAGCAGTTACGGGCAGTCAGTCAATCAGCCCCAGCATTTT

length: 15
V: TRBV5-8
size: -
J: TRBJ2-1
D: -
CDR3: CASSLGPGWPNEQFF
DNA: TGTGCCAGCAGCTTGGGACCGGGATGGCCTAATGAGCAGTTCTTC

length: 14
V: TRBV19
size: -
J: TRBJ2-5
D: TRBD1
CDR3: CASSRYTGGETQYF
DNA: TGTGCCAGTAGTCGCTATACAGGGGGCGAGACCCAGTACTTC

length: 13
V: TRBV6-1
size: -
J: TRBJ1-2
D: -
CDR3: CASGSGAPAGYTF
DNA: TGTGCCAGCGGGTCAGGGGCCCCTGCTGGCTACACCTTC

length: 14
V: TRBV2
size: -
J: TRBJ1-1
D: -
CDR3: CASRDGGTGTEAFF
DNA: TGTGCCAGCAGAGATGGGGGAACCGGCACTGAAGCTTTCTTT

length: 14
V: TRBV5-1
size: -
J: TRBJ2-3
D: -
CDR3: CASSPTAWTDTQYF
DNA: TGCGCCAGCAGCCCCACCGCTTGGACAGATACGCAGTATTTT

length: 11
V: TRBV30
size: -
J: TRBJ1-1
D: -
CDR3: CAWSVLPVAFF
DNA: TGTGCCTGGAGTGTACTGCCCGTAGCTTTCTTT

length: 14
V: TRBV2
size: -
J: TRBJ2-7
D: -
CDR3: CASRGAGSGYEQYF
DNA: TGTGCCAGCAGGGGGGCAGGGTCGGGTTACGAGCAGTACTTC

length: 15
V: TRBV27
size: -
J: TRBJ1-2
D: -
CDR3: CASSLSAGANYGYTF
DNA: TGTGCCAGCAGTTTATCGGCGGGTGCTAACTATGGCTACACCTTC

length: 18
V: TRBV7-3
size: -
J: TRBJ2-1
D: TRBD1
CDR3: CASSPIPPGTGSYNEQFF
DNA: TGTGCCAGCAGCCCAATACCTCCCGGGACAGGCTCCTACAATGAGCAGTTCTTC

length: 14
V: TRBV5-4
size: few
J: TRBJ1-1
D: -
CDR3: CASSTRGRRPEAFF
DNA: TGTGCCAGCAGCACCCGCGGACGTAGACCTGAAGCTTTCTTT

length: 16
V: TRBV6-5
size: -
J: TRBJ2-7
D: -
CDR3: CASSYDARARGDEQYF
DNA: TGTGCCAGCAGTTACGACGCCAGGGCCAGGGGGGACGAGCAGTACTTC

length: 14
V: TRBV6-5
size: -
J: TRBJ2-3
D: TRBD1
CDR3: CASRGDRGTDTQYF
DNA: TGTGCCAGCAGGGGGGACAGGGGGACAGATACGCAGTATTTT

length: 15
V: TRBV6-5
size: -
J: TRBJ1-5
D: -
CDR3: CASSSDRNSNQPQHF
DNA: TGTGCCAGCAGTTCCGACAGGAATAGCAATCAGCCCCAGCATTTT

length: 16
V: TRBV2
size: once
J: TRBJ1-5
D: -
CDR3: CASSEWGAVSNQPQHF
DNA: TGTGCCAGCAGTGAATGGGGTGCGGTTAGCAATCAGCCCCAGCATTTT

length: 13
V: TRBV30
size: -
J: TRBJ1-5
D: -
CDR3: CAWSVQGNQPQHF
DNA: TGTGCCTGGAGTGTACAGGGCAATCAGCCCCAGCATTTT

length: 15
V: TRBV6-1
size: -
J: TRBJ2-2
D: -
CDR3: CASSVGTLNTGELFF
DNA: TGTGCCAGCAGTGTGGGGACATTGAACACCGGGGAGCTGTTTTTT

length: 14
V: TRBV10-1
size: -
J: TRBJ2-2
D: -
CDR3: CASSERVGPGELFF
DNA: TGCGCCAGCAGTGAAAGGGTGGGGCCCGGGGAGCTGTTTTTT

length: 13
V: TRBV19
size: -
J: TRBJ2-1
D: -
CDR3: CASQGAGPREQFF
DNA: TGTGCCAGTCAGGGAGCCGGACCAAGGGAGCAGTTCTTC

length: 14
V: TRBV10-3
size: -
J: TRBJ2-3
D: -
CDR3: CAIRPDRQTDTQYF
DNA: TGTGCCATCAGACCCGACAGACAAACAGATACGCAGTATTTT

length: 14
V: TRBV7-6
size: -
J: TRBJ2-3
D: -
CDR3: CASSLEVGGPSQYF
DNA: TGTGCCAGCAGCTTAGAAGTTGGGGGCCCTTCGCAGTATTTT

length: 15
V: TRBV19
size: -
J: TRBJ1-4
D: TRBD1
CDR3: CASSTGTATNEKLFF
DNA: TGTGCCAGTAGTACCGGGACAGCAACTAATGAAAAACTGTTTTTT

length: 14
V: TRBV7-3
size: -
J: TRBJ2-7
D: -
CDR3: CASSPQGNSYEQYF
DNA: TGTGCCAGCAGCCCCCAGGGGAACTCCTACGAGCAGTACTTC

length: 18
V: TRBV30
size: -
J: TRBJ2-1
D: TRBD2
CDR3: CAWSVVSGLAARATEQFF
DNA: TGTGCCTGGAGTGTAGTCTCCGGACTAGCCGCCCGGGCAACTGAGCAGTTCTTC

length: 14
V: TRBV7-2
size: -
J: TRBJ1-1
D: -
CDR3: CASSLTGVGTEAFF
DNA: TGTGCCAGCAGCTTAACCGGGGTCGGCACTGAAGCTTTCTTT

length: 15
V: TRBV10-3
size: -
J: TRBJ2-1
D: TRBD2
CDR3: CAIRSGGTLVDEQFF
DNA: TGTGCCATCCGGAGCGGGGGGACCTTAGTCGATGAGCAGTTCTTC

length: 11
V: TRBV6-5
size: -
J: TRBJ1-3
D: TRBD1
CDR3: CATNRGDTIYF
DNA: TGTGCCACCAACAGGGGGGACACCATATATTTT

length: 13
V: TRBV6-5
size: -
J: TRBJ1-1
D: -
CDR3: CAISRGLGTEAFF
DNA: TGTGCCATCTCAAGAGGTTTGGGCACTGAAGCTTTCTTT

length: 11
V: TRBV11-1
size: -
J: TRBJ2-1
D: -
CDR3: CASSRKSEQFF
DNA: TGTGCCAGCAGCAGAAAATCCGAGCAGTTCTTC

length: 16
V: TRBV5-1
size: -
J: TRBJ2-3
D: TRBD2
CDR3: CASSRAGTSITDTQYF
DNA: TGCGCCAGCAGCAGAGCCGGGACTAGCATAACCGATACGCAGTATTTT

length: 18
V: TRBV2
size: -
J: TRBJ2-2
D: TRBD2
CDR3: CASSERGWTSGYTGELFF
DNA: TGTGCCAGCAGTGAAAGGGGGTGGACTAGCGGTTACACCGGGGAGCTGTTTTTT

length: 14
V: TRBV5-8
size: once
J: TRBJ2-2
D: -
CDR3: CASSLKLNTGELFF
DNA: TGTGCCAGCAGCTTGAAGCTGAACACCGGGGAGCTGTTTTTT

length: 13
V: TRBV7-8
size: -
J: TRBJ1-4
D: -
CDR3: CASSLLGREKLFF
DNA: TGTGCCAGCAGCTTGTTGGGGAGGGAAAAACTGTTTTTT

length: 16
V: TRBV6-1
size: -
J: TRBJ2-3
D: -
CDR3: CASSEMAGYSTDTQYF
DNA: TGTGCCAGCAGTGAAATGGCAGGGTACAGCACAGATACGCAGTATTTT

length: 13
V: TRBV6-6
size: -
J: TRBJ1-1
D: -
CDR3: CASSSVQRAEAFF
DNA: TGTGCCAGCAGTTCAGTTCAACGGGCTGAAGCTTTCTTT